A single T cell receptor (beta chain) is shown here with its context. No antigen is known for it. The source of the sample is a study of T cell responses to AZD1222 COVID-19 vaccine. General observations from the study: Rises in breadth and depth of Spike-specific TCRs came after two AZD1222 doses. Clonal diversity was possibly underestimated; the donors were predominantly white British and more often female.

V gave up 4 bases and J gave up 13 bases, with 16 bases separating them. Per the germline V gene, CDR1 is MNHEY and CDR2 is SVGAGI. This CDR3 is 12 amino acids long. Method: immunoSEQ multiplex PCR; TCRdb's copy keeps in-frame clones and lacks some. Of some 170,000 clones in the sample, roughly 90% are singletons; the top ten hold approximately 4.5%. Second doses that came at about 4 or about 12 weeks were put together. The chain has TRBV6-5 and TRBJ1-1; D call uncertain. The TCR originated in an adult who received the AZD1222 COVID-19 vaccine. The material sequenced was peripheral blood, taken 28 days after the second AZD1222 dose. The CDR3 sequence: CASSSRSGSVFF. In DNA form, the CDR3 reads TGTGCCAGCAGTTCGCGATCGGGGAGCGTTTTCTTT.